Each of the 22 T cell receptor beta chains below was sequenced from the same sample in a study of shared clonotypes between healthy human individuals. The data were produced by immunoSEQ multiplex PCR, yet TCRdb's version contains in-frame clones alone and is incomplete. This table has 950,000 to 1,200,000 clones, 60% to 85% appearing once. The sequenced material came from memory CD4+ T cells from PBMCs. Subset noted: CD45RA-negative fraction. Source of these receptors: a man aged 18 to 29 in good health. Some clones in this sample may be carry-over from other donors' samples.

The chain links TRBV5-1 to TRBJ1-1; 7 nucleotides line up with TRBD1. Trimming removed 0 bases from V and 5 bases from J; junction bases left unmatched: 13. There are 17 residues in the CDR3. The V gene's germline CDR1 is SGHRS and CDR2 YFSETQ. CDR3 nucleotide sequence: TGCGCCAGCAGCTTGGAGAAACCGGGACAGCGAGGGACTGAAGCTTTCTTT. Protein product: CASSLEKPGQRGTEAFF.

The chain combines TRBV6-6 with TRBJ1-2; no definite D call. The germline V gene has CDR1 MNHNY and CDR2 SVGAGI (reference sequence). The CDR3 is made up of 12 amino acids. V was clipped by 5 bases and J by 4 bases, with 8 bases between them. DNA of the CDR3: TGTGCCAGCAGTCCGGACTCCTATGGCTACACCTTC. Translation: CASSPDSYGYTF.

V gene TRBV6-1 combines with J gene TRBJ2-7; no clear D gene. The germline V gene encodes CDR1 MNHNS and CDR2 SASEGT. Between the trimmed V and J ends, which lost 5 bases and 5 bases, there was a span of 7 bases. The length of the CDR3 is 11 residues. CDR3 region: CASSFLNEQYF. The CDR3 nucleotides read TGTGCCAGCAGTTTTTTGAACGAGCAGTACTTC.

The chain uses TRBV11-2 and TRBJ2-3, with 7 bases aligning to TRBD2. In germline, CDR1 is SGHAT, CDR2 FQNNGV. The V segment lost 7 bases and the J segment 1 base; nucleotides outside the gene matches: 5. The CDR3 covers 14 residues. The CDR3 DNA reads TGTGCCAGCATCCCCCTAGCGGGCACAGATACGCAGTATTTT. The encoded protein is CASIPLAGTDTQYF.

This clone was detected a few times. J is TRBJ2-1 and V is TRBV4-1; 8 bases match TRBD2. Germline loops: CDR1 MGHRA, CDR2 YSYEKL. The trim removed 4 bases at V and 2 bases at J, leaving 7 bases unmatched. The CDR3 sequence is 16 residues long. CDR3 protein: CASSPQGAGAYNEQFF. The CDR3 coding sequence is TGCGCCAGCAGCCCCCAGGGAGCGGGAGCCTACAATGAGCAGTTCTTC.

This chain joins TRBV5-8 and TRBJ2-7, with 9 bases aligning to TRBD1. V was pared by 4 bases and J by 3 bases, with 8 bases of the junction left unmatched. The germline gives CDR1 SGHTS, CDR2 YDEGEE. The CDR3 extends over 15 amino acids. CDR3 coding DNA: TGTGCCAGCAGCCAAAGGACAGGGGATGTCTACGAGCAGTACTTC. Its protein is CASSQRTGDVYEQYF.

The chain couples TRBV29-1 to TRBJ1-2; the match to TRBD1 covers 7 bases. V dropped 5 bases and J dropped 8; count of bases not matched to a gene: 17. The CDR3 loop spans 15 amino acids. Looked up from germline, CDR1 is SQVTM and CDR2 is ANQGSEA. CDR3 in DNA: TGCAGCGTTTCTATAAATCCGGCGACAGGGTTCGGCTACACCTTC. Protein product: CSVSINPATGFGYTF.

In the case of this clone: Other DNA sequences in this sample translate to the same CDR3. This chain joins TRBV7-3 and TRBJ1-1; D gene uncertain. The length of the CDR3 is 13 residues. V was shortened by 4 bases and J by 0 bases, with 6 bases between the two germline ends. From germline, CDR1 is SGHTA and CDR2 FQGTGA. DNA for the CDR3: TGTGCCAGCAGCTCTGGTATGAACACTGAAGCTTTCTTT. Its protein is CASSSGMNTEAFF.

This clone showed up just once. One end of the junction fails to match germline, which may point to a read error. The chain uses TRBV6-1 and TRBJ2-5; 8 bases align to TRBD2. Germline V lookup: CDR1 MNHNS, CDR2 SASEGT. This CDR3 is 21 amino acids long. CDR3 in DNA: TGTGCCAGCAGCGAAGGGGGGGGAGATGGAAGCGGGAGACTTTACCAAGAGACCCAGTACTTC. Translated: CASSEGGGDGSGRLYQETQYF.

This chain uses TRBV9 with TRBJ1-1; D is possibly TRBD1 (5 bases). CDR3 size: 15 residues. Germline CDR1 SGDLS, CDR2 YYNGEE. V was trimmed by 3 bases and J by 0 bases, leaving 12 bases between them. The CDR3: CASSATQGVNTEAFF. In DNA, the CDR3 is TGTGCCAGCAGCGCAACCCAGGGAGTGAACACTGAAGCTTTCTTT.

The rearrangement links TRBV27 to TRBJ2-7; D is unclear. V lost 3 bases and J lost 5, with 17 bases in between. Germline CDR1 is MNHEY and CDR2 is SMNVEV (reference sequence). CDR3 length: 15 amino acids. The CDR3 nucleotides are TGTGCCAGCAGTTTTAAATCTACCCGTTACGACGAGCAGTACTTC. Its protein product is CASSFKSTRYDEQYF.

This clone was seen only a few times. The rearrangement links TRBV28 to TRBJ1-5; 8 positions match TRBD1. Germline V gene sequence: CDR1 MDHEN, CDR2 SYDVKM. The CDR3 has 15 residues. V shed 6 bases, J shed 9 bases, and the junction held 13 bases outside the gene matches. The CDR3 nucleotides read TGTGCCAGCAGCCTCCGGACAGGGTCGGTTCCGCCCCAGCATTTT. Translated, it gives CASSLRTGSVPPQHF.

This chain uses TRBV6-5 with TRBJ1-3; tentatively, D is TRBD1 (5 bases). Germline V gene data show CDR1 as MNHEY and CDR2 as SVGAGI. The CDR3 runs to 15 residues. V was pared by 5 bases and J by 0 bases, with 11 bases between. CDR3 DNA sequence: TGTGCCAGCAGTACCAGGGCCCTCTCTGGAAACACCATATATTTT. Its translation: CASSTRALSGNTIYF.

J is TRBJ2-7 and V is TRBV5-1, with D possibly matching TRBD1 (7 bases). CDR1 and CDR2 from the germline V gene are SGHRS and YFSETQ. V lost 0 bases to trimming and J lost 4 bases, with 17 bases between them. CDR3 length: 16 amino acids. This CDR3 reads CASSLAGGRGVYEQYF. The DNA of the CDR3 is TGCGCCAGCAGCTTGGCCGGTGGCAGGGGGGTGTACGAGCAGTACTTC.

The chain has TRBV21-1 and TRBJ2-5; the D call of TRBD1 is as the table states it, not checked on the DNA. TRBV21-1 is a pseudogene locus. The CDR3 covers 14 residues. For the CDR3, the DNA is TGTGCCAGCAGCAATCCCAGGGGCGGGGAGACCCAGTACTTC. It yields the protein CASSNPRGGETQYF.

V gene TRBV19 combines with J gene TRBJ2-5, with D tentatively TRBD1 (5 bases). The germline gives CDR1 LNHDA, CDR2 SQIVND (reference sequence). The CDR3 extends over 13 amino acids. Trimming stripped 1 base from V and 5 bases from J, with 8 bases between. CDR3 in DNA: TGTGCCAGTAGTATAGTAGGGGCGGAGACCCAGTACTTC. Protein: CASSIVGAETQYF. Full variable domain (missing parts from reference TRBV19 and TRBJ2-5): DGGITQSPKYLFRKEGQNVTLSCEQNLNHDAMYWYRQDPGQGLRLIYYSQIVNDFQKGDIAEGYSVSREKKESFPLTVTSAQKNPTAFYLCASSIVGAETQYFGPGTRLLVL.

This clone was counted between two and nine times. Within the sample, other DNA sequences also encode this same CDR3. The V and J genes are TRBV7-3 and TRBJ2-5; the D is unclear. The CDR3 contains 13 residues. Per the germline V gene, CDR1 is SGHTA and CDR2 is FQGTGA. With 0 bases removed from V and 2 bases from J, the gap between germline ends came to 4 bases. In nucleotides, the CDR3 is TGTGCCAGCAGCTTAACGAGGCAAGAGACCCAGTACTTC. Translation: CASSLTRQETQYF. Based on the CDR3 plus reference TRBV7-3 and TRBJ2-5, the full variable domain is GAGVSQTPSNKVTEKGKYVELRCDPISGHTALYWYRQSLGQGPEFLIYFQGTGAADDSGLPNDRFFAVRPEGSVSTLKIQRTERGDSAVYLCASSLTRQETQYFGPGTRLLVL.

This chain uses TRBV7-9 with TRBJ2-5, with D tentatively TRBD1 (5 bases). V shed 5 bases and J shed 5 bases, with 15 bases lying between them. This CDR3 is 14 amino acids long. The germline V gene has CDR1 SEHNR and CDR2 FQNEAQ (reference sequence). The CDR3 bases are TGTGCCAGCAGCATCACAGGATTTGGGGAGACCCAGTACTTC. As protein: CASSITGFGETQYF.

V and J are TRBV7-9 and TRBJ1-1; D is ambiguous. CDR1 is SEHNR, CDR2 FQNEAQ, per germline (reference sequence). The CDR3 has 12 residues. V lost 10 bases and J lost 13, with 22 bases in between. CDR3 DNA: TGTGCCACCGGCAGGTCCCCCTTATTCGATTTCTTT. It yields the protein CATGRSPLFDFF.

This rearrangement joins TRBV29-1 to TRBJ1-1; tentative D call: TRBD1 (5 bases). The CDR3 spans 12 residues. CDR1 is SQVTM, CDR2 ANQGSEA, per germline. V lost 6 bases and J 4 bases, leaving 12 bases between the germline ends. The CDR3 reads CSVGESSTEAFF. The CDR3, as DNA: TGCAGCGTGGGGGAGTCGAGCACTGAAGCTTTCTTT.

This clone was observed once. The gene calls are TRBV6-6 and TRBJ1-3; the match to TRBD1 covers 9 bases. V lost 6 bases, J lost 1 base, and 4 bases stayed unmatched. Germline CDR1 MNHNY, CDR2 SVGAGI (reference sequence). The length of the CDR3 is 15 residues. This CDR3 reads CASSRDRGSGNTIYF. The CDR3 DNA is TGTGCCAGCAGCCGTGACAGGGGGTCTGGAAACACCATATATTTT.

V and J are TRBV12-5 and TRBJ2-1; D might be TRBD2 (6 bases). Trimming pared 6 bases from V and 6 bases from J, leaving 6 bases between. This CDR3 contains 11 residues. The germline gives CDR1 LGHNT, CDR2 FRNRAP. The CDR3 sequence is CASGGSNEQFF. The CDR3 nucleotides are TGTGCTAGTGGCGGGAGCAATGAGCAGTTCTTC.